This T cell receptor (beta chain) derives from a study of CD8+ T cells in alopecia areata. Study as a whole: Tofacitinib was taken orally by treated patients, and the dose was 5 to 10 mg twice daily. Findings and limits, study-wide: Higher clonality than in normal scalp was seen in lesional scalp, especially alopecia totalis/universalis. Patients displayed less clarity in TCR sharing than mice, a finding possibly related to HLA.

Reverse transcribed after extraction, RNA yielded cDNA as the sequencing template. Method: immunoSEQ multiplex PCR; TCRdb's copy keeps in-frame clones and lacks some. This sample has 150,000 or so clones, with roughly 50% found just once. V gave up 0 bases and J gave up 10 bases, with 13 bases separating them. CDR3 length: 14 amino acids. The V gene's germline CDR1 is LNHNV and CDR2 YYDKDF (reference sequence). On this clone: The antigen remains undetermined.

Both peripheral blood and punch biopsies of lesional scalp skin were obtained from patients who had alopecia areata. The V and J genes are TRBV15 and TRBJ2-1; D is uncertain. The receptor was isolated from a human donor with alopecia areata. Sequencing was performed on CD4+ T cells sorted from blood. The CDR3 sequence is CATSRDSMGLEQFF. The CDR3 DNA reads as TGTGCCACCAGCAGAGATAGTATGGGATTAGAGCAGTTCTTC.